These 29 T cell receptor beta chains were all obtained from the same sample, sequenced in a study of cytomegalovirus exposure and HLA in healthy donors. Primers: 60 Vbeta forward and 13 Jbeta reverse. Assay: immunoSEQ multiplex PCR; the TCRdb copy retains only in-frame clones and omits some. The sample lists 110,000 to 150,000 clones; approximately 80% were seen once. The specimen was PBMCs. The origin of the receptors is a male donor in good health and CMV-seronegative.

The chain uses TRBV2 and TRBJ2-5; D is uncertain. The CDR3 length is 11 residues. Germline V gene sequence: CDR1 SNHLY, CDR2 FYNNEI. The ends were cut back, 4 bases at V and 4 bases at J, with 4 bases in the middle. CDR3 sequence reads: CASSVRETQYF. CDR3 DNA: TGTGCCAGCAGTGTTAGAGAGACCCAGTACTTC.

Here the CDR3 DNA reads TGTGCCAGCAGCCCAGGGGCGACCTTGCCCGGGGAGCTGTTTTTT. This sequence encodes CASSPGATLPGELFF. This chain uses TRBV27 with TRBJ2-2; weak D call: TRBD1 (6 bases). Germline V gene data show CDR1 as MNHEY and CDR2 as SMNVEV (reference sequence). This CDR3 spans 15 amino acids. Trimming left V 6 bases short and J 6 bases short, with 17 bases between.

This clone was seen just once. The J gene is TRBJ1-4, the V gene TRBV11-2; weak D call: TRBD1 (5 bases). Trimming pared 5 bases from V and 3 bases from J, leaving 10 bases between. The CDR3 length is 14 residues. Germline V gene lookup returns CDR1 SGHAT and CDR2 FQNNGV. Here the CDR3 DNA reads TGTGCCAGCAGCCCCCGGGGGGCTAATGAAAAACTGTTTTTT. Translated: CASSPRGANEKLFF.

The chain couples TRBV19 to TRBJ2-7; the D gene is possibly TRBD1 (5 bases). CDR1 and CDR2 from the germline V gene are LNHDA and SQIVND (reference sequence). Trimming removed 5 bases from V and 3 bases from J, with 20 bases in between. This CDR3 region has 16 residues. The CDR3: CASSPFDSSSHYEQYF. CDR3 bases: TGTGCCAGTAGTCCTTTTGACAGTTCTAGTCACTACGAGCAGTACTTC.

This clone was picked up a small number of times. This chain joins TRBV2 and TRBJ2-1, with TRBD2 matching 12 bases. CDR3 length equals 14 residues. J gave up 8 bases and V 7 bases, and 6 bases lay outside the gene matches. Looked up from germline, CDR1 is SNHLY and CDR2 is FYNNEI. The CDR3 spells CASKRLAGVDEQFF. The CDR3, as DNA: TGTGCCAGCAAGAGACTAGCGGGGGTTGATGAGCAGTTCTTC.

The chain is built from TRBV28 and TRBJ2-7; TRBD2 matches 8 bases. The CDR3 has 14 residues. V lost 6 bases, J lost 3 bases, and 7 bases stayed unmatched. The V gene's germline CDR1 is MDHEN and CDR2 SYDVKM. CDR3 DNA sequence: TGTGCCAGCAGGGGCTGGACTAGCAGCTACGAGCAGTACTTC. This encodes CASRGWTSSYEQYF.

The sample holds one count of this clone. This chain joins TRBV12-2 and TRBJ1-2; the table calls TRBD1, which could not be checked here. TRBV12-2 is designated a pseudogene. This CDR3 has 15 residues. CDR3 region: CASRLGPRGYYGYTF. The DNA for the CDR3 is TGTGCAAGTCGCTTAGGGCCTAGGGGTTACTATGGCTACACCTTC.

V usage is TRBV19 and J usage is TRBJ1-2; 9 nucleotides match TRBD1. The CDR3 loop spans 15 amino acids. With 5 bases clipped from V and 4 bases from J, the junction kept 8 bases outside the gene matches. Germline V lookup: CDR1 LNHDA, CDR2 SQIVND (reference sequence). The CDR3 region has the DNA TGTGCCAGTAGTGGCCCGACAGGGGGGACCTATGGCTACACCTTC. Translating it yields CASSGPTGGTYGYTF.

CDR3 bases: TGTGCCAGTAGGACGACTAGGACAGGGAAGGTAGATGGCTACACCTTC. Protein sequence: CASRTTRTGKVDGYTF. The chain has TRBV19 and TRBJ1-2; 8 bases match TRBD1. The CDR3 loop spans 16 amino acids. The trim removed 6 bases at V and 6 bases at J, leaving 15 bases unmatched. Germline values: CDR1 LNHDA, CDR2 SQIVND (reference sequence).

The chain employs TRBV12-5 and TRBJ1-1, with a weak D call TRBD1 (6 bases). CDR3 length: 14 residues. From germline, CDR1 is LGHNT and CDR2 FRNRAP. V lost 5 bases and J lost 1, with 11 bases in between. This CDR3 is CASGGTGPNTEAFF. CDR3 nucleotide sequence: TGTGCTAGTGGTGGAACAGGGCCGAACACTGAAGCTTTCTTT.

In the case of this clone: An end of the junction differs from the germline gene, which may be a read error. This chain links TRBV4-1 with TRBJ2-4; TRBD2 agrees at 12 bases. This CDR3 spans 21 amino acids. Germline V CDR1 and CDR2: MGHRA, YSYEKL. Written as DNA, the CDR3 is TGCGCCAGCAGCCAAGATCCTAGGACTAGCGGGGTGCTACTAGCCAAAAACAGTCAGTACTTC. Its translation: CASSQDPRTSGVLLAKNSQYF.

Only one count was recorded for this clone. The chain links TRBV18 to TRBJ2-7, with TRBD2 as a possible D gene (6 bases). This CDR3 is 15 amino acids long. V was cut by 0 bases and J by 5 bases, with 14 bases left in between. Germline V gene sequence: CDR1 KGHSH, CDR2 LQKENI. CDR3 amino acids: CASSPPSSARNEQYF. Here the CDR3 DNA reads TGTGCCAGCTCACCACCTTCTAGCGCCAGAAACGAGCAGTACTTC.

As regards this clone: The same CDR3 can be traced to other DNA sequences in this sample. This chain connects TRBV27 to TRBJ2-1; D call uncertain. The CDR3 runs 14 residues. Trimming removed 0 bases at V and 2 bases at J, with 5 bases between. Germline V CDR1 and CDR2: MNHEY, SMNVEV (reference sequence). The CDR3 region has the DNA TGTGCCAGCAGTTTATCTTCCACCTACAATGAGCAGTTCTTC. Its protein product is CASSLSSTYNEQFF.

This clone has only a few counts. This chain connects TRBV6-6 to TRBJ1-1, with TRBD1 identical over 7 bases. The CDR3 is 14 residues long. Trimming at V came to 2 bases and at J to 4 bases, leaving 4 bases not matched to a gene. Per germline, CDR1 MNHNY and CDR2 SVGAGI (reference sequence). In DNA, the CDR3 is TGTGCCAGCAGTTACAGGGGGCGCGGCACTGAAGCTTTCTTT. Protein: CASSYRGRGTEAFF.

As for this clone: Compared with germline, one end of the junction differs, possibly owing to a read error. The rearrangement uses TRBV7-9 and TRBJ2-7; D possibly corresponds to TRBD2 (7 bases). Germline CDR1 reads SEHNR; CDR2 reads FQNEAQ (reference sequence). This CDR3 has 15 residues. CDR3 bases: TGTTCCAGCAGCTTAAACGGGGGGCATGGTGGCGAGCAGTACTTC. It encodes CSSSLNGGHGGEQYF. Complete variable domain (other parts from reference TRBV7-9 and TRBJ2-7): DTGVSQNPRHKITKRGQNVTFRCDPISEHNRLYWYRQTLGQGPEFLTYFQNEAQLEKSRLLSDRFSAERPKGSFSTLEIQRTEQGDSAMYLCSSSLNGGHGGEQYFGPGTRLTVT.

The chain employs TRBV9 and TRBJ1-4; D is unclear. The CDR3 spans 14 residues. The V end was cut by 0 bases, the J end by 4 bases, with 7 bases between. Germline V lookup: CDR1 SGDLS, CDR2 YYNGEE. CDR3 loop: CASSVAAGNEKLFF. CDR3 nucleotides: TGTGCCAGCAGCGTAGCGGCAGGTAATGAAAAACTGTTTTTT.

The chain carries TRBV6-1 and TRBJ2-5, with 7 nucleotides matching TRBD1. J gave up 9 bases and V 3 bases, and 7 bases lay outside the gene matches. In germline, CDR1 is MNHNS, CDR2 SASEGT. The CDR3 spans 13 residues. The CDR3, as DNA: TGTGCCAGCAGTGATGGGCCCGGGACAGCCCAGTACTTC. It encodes CASSDGPGTAQYF.

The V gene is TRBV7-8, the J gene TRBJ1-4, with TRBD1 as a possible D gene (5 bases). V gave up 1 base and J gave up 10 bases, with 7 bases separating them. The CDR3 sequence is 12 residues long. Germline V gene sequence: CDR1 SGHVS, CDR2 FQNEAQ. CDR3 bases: TGTGCCAGCAGCTTAGAGGGGCGAAAACTGTTTTTT. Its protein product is CASSLEGRKLFF.

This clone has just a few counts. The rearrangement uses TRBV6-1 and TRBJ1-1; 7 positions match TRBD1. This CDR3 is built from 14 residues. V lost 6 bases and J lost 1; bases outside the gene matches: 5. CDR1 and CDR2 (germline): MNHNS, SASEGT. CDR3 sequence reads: CASRTGTANTEAFF. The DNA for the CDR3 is TGTGCCAGCAGGACCGGGACAGCGAACACTGAAGCTTTCTTT.

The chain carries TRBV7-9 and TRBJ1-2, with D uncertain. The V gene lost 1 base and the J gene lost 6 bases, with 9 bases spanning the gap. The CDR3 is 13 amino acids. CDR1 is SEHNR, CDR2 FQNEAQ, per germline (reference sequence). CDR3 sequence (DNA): TGTGCCAGCAGCTTAGGCCCAGTCGATGGCTACACCTTC. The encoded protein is CASSLGPVDGYTF.

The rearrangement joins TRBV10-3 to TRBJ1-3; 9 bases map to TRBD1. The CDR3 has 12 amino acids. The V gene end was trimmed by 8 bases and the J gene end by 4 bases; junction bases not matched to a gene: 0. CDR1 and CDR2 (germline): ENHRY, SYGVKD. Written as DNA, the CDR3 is TGTGCCATCGGGACAGGGGGAAACACCATATATTTT. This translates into CAIGTGGNTIYF.

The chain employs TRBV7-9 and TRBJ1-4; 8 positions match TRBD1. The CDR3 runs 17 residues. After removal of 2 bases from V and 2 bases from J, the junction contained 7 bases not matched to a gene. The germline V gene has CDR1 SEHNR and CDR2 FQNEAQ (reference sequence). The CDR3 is CASSLTRQGPTNEKLFF. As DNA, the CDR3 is TGTGCCAGCAGCTTAACGAGACAGGGGCCTACTAATGAAAAACTGTTTTTT.

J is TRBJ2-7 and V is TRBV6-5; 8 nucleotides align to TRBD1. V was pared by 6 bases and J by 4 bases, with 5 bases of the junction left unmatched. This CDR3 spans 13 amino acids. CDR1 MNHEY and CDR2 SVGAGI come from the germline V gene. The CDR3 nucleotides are TGTGCCAGCAGGACAGGGGCCCGGTACGAGCAGTACTTC. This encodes CASRTGARYEQYF.

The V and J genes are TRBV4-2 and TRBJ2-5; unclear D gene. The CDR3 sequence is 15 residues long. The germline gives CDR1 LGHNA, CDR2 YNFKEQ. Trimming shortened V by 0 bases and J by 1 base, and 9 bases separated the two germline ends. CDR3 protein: CASSQDVAGQETQYF. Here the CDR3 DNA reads TGTGCCAGCAGCCAAGATGTCGCAGGCCAAGAGACCCAGTACTTC.

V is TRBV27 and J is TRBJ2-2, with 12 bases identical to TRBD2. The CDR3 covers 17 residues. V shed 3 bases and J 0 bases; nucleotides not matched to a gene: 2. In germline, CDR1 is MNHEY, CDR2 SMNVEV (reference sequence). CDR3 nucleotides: TGTGCCAGCAGTTTCAGACTAGCGGGGGCGAACACCGGGGAGCTGTTTTTT. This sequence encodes CASSFRLAGANTGELFF.

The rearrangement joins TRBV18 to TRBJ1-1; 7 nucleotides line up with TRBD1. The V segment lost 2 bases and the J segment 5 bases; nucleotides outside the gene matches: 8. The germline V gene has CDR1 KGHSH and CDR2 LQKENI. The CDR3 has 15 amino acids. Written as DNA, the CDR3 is TGTGCCAGCTCACCAAGAGACAGGGTAGATACTGAAGCTTTCTTT. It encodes CASSPRDRVDTEAFF.

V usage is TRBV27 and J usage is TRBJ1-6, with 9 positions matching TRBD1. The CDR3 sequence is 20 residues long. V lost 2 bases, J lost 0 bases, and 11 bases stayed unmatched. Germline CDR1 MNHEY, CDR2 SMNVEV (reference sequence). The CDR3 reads CASSLSSGQGTLSYNSPLHF. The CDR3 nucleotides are TGTGCCAGCAGTTTAAGTTCAGGACAGGGGACTCTCTCCTATAATTCACCCCTCCACTTT.

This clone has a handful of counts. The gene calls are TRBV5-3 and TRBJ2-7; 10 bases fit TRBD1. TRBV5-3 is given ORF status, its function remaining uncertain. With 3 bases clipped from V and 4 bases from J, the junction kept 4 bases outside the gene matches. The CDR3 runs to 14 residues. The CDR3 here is CARSSPGQGYEQYF. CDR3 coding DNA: TGTGCCAGAAGCTCCCCGGGACAGGGGTACGAGCAGTACTTC.

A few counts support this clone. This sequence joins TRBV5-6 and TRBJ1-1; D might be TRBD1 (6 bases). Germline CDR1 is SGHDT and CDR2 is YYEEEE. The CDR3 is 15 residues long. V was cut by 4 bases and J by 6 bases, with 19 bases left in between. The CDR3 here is CASSRGGAGFSEAFF. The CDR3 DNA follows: TGTGCCAGCAGCAGAGGGGGGGCTGGTTTTTCTGAAGCTTTCTTT.